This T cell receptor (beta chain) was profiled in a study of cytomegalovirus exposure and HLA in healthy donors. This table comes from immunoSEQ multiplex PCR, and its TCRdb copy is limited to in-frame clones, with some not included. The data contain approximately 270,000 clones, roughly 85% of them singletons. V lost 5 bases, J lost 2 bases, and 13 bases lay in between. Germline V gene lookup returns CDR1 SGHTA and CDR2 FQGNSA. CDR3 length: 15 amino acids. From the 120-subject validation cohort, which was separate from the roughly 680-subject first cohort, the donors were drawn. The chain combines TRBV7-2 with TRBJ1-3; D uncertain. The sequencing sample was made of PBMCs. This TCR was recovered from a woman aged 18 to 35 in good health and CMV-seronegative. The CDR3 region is CASSPLSGAGNTIYF. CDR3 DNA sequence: TGTGCCAGCAGCCCCCTGTCCGGGGCTGGAAACACCATATATTTT.